These 10 T cell receptor beta chains originate from one sample sequenced in a study of cytomegalovirus exposure and HLA in healthy donors. The PCR was carried out with 60 Vbeta primers and 13 Jbeta primers. Clones were read by immunoSEQ multiplex PCR, and TCRdb kept only the in-frame ones, dropping some. The repertoire holds under 200,000 clones, with about 85% as singletons. The sample comprised PBMCs. Every receptor here comes from a man aged 25 to 40 in good health and CMV-seropositive.

In its sample, this clone was seen once. The chain uses TRBV6-5 and TRBJ1-1, with 7 bases lining up with TRBD1. The length of the CDR3 is 14 residues. The germline CDR1 and CDR2 sequences are MNHEY and SVGAGI. Trimming cost V 4 bases and J 5 bases; bases outside gene matches: 7. The CDR3 spells CASSWGQRFTEAFF. The CDR3 DNA follows: TGTGCCAGCAGTTGGGGACAGAGGTTTACTGAAGCTTTCTTT.

The chain links TRBV7-2 to TRBJ2-5, with D unclear. This CDR3 is 12 amino acids long. The V and J ends lost 2 bases and 5 bases respectively, with 6 bases between them. CDR1 SGHTA and CDR2 FQGNSA come from the germline V gene. In nucleotides, the CDR3 is TGTGCCAGCAGCTTATATGAGGAGACCCAGTACTTC. Protein sequence: CASSLYEETQYF.

This chain links TRBV9 with TRBJ2-2; TRBD2 aligns across 8 bases. Germline CDR1 is SGDLS and CDR2 is YYNGEE. The CDR3 length is 14 residues. CDR3 in DNA: TGTGTGGGGAGCGGGAGACAAAACACCGGGGAGCTGTTTTTT. This codes for CVGSGRQNTGELFF.

The rearrangement uses TRBV2 and TRBJ1-3; 7 bases agree with TRBD1. The CDR3 totals 16 residues. Trimming removed 5 bases from V and 1 base from J; junction bases left unmatched: 8. Germline assignment: CDR1 SNHLY and CDR2 FYNNEI. CDR3 in amino acids: CASSFTGALSGNTIYF. CDR3 nucleotide sequence: TGTGCCAGCAGTTTTACAGGGGCCCTTTCTGGAAACACCATATATTTT.

The chain uses TRBV11-3 and TRBJ1-2; 8 bases match TRBD1. The CDR3 runs to 12 residues. Germline CDR1 SGHNT, CDR2 YENEEA. The J segment lost 6 bases and the V segment lost 5 bases, leaving 2 bases of the junction unmatched. CDR3 bases: TGTGCCAGCAGCCCGACAGGGGATGGCTACACCTTC. Its translation: CASSPTGDGYTF.

This chain connects TRBV5-1 to TRBJ2-2, with 9 bases fitting TRBD2. CDR1 and CDR2 (germline): SGHRS, YFSETQ. J lost 2 bases, V lost 2 bases, and 4 bases had no gene match. The CDR3 has 16 amino acids. In DNA, the CDR3 is TGCGCCAGCAGCTTTTTAGCGGGAGCTAACACCGGGGAGCTGTTTTTT. Its protein product is CASSFLAGANTGELFF. Full variable domain (rest looked up from reference TRBV5-1 and TRBJ2-2): KAGVTQTPRYLIKTRGQQVTLSCSPISGHRSVSWYQQTPGQGLQFLFEYFSETQRNKGNFPGRFSGRQFSNSRSEMNVSTLELGDSALYLCASSFLAGANTGELFFGEGSRLTVL.

This chain connects TRBV5-1 to TRBJ2-7; D is possibly TRBD1 (5 bases). With 1 base removed from V and 3 bases from J, the gap between germline ends came to 8 bases. Germline CDR1 SGHRS, CDR2 YFSETQ. This CDR3 region has 13 residues. The CDR3 here is CASSLTGNYEQYF. Here the CDR3 DNA reads TGCGCCAGCAGCTTGACAGGAAACTACGAGCAGTACTTC.

The rearrangement joins TRBV18 to TRBJ1-1; D gene ambiguous. CDR3 length equals 12 residues. Deletions cut 2 bases from V and 8 bases from J, with 9 bases between. Germline loops: CDR1 KGHSH, CDR2 LQKENI. The CDR3 sequence: CASSPSRLEAFF. The CDR3 DNA follows: TGTGCCAGCTCACCAAGCAGGCTGGAAGCTTTCTTT.

This clone was counted only a few times. The CDR3 reads CASSDTGGAKNIQYF. CDR3 DNA sequence: TGTGCCAGCAGTGACACAGGTGGAGCCAAAAACATTCAGTACTTC. This sequence joins TRBV5-4 and TRBJ2-4; weak D call: TRBD1 (5 bases). Germline values: CDR1 SGHNT, CDR2 YYREEE (reference sequence). V lost 5 bases, J lost 0 bases, and 12 bases lay in between. CDR3 length: 15 residues.

This clone was detected a few times. The chain uses TRBV2 and TRBJ1-1; 7 positions match TRBD1. Trimming at V came to 7 bases and at J to 1 base, leaving 6 bases not matched to a gene. The CDR3 length is 14 residues. Germline CDR1 reads SNHLY; CDR2 reads FYNNEI. For the CDR3, the DNA is TGTGCCAGCACTATGGGACAGCCGAACACTGAAGCTTTCTTT. Amino acids: CASTMGQPNTEAFF.